This TCR beta chain was obtained from a study of CD4+ T cells in melanoma (dated by TCRdb to about 2022). Looking at the study overall: Neoantigen-specific CD4+ T cells in human melanoma were what the study investigated. Beyond this particular receptor, the publication reports: According to the report, neoantigen-specific CD4+ T cells in melanoma displayed diverse differentiation states. The report described a correlation between neoantigen-specific CD4+ T cells and the function of CD8+ T cells, macrophages and B cells.

V is pared back by 1 base and J by 4 bases, with 13 bases lying between the germline termini. From the cysteine up to the phenylalanine, the CDR3 has a length of 15 residues. The DNA shown is the 45-base CDR3, in frame from base 1. For CDR1 and CDR2, the germline V gene (reference sequence) lists SGHKS and YYEKEE. The donors were melanoma patients. On this clone: The antigen this receptor binds is unknown. No much larger clone exists at a distance of one base, and base qualities are not known.

Libraries were built with the immunoSEQ multiplex PCR assay. The source is immuneACCESS, and TCRdb retained only in-frame sequences with V and J called. Part of the clones is not carried over; for the studies checked, unresolved V genes explain less than half of this, and the remainder is unexplained. The sample data list some 110,000 clones, and 80% to 95% of these were observed just once. Around 3.3% of the sample comes from the top ten. The rearrangement combines TRBV5-5 with TRBJ2-3; confidence is insufficient to name the D gene. What was sequenced was peripheral blood. This receptor was identified in a human donor with melanoma. At the DNA level, the sequence is TGTGCCAGCAGCTTGTCCCCTCGGTCCTCAGATACGCAGTATTTT. Translated, it gives CASSLSPRSSDTQYF. Supplemented by the reference TRBV5-5 and TRBJ2-3 proteins around the CDR3, the complete variable domain is DAGVTQSPTHLIKTRGQQVTLRCSPISGHKSVSWYQQVLGQGPQFIFQYYEKEERGRGNFPDRFSARQFPNYSSELNVNALLLGDSALYLCASSLSPRSSDTQYFGPGTRLTVL.